These 32 T cell receptor beta chains were all obtained from the same sample, sequenced in a study of T cell changes during pregnancy in multiple sclerosis. Sequencing used immunoSEQ multiplex PCR; TCRdb keeps in-frame clones, though not all of them. The data contain about 100,000 clones, around 92% of them singletons. Sequenced here: peripheral blood, sampled before pregnancy. The receptor source for this set is a female donor with multiple sclerosis, enrolled in a pregnancy study.

The chain combines TRBV25-1 with TRBJ1-4; D is undetermined. V shed 5 bases and J shed 4 bases, with 2 bases lying between them. The germline CDR1 and CDR2 sequences are MGHDK and SYGVNS. This CDR3 is built from 11 residues. CDR3 loop: CASSYNEKLFF. The DNA for the CDR3 is TGTGCCAGCAGTTATAATGAAAAACTGTTTTTT.

V gene TRBV9 combines with J gene TRBJ2-3; 12 positions match TRBD2. CDR1 SGDLS and CDR2 YYNGEE come from the germline V gene. This CDR3 region has 19 residues. V gave up 3 bases and J gave up 5 bases; unmatched junction bases: 16. CDR3 bases: TGTGCCAGCAGCGGGAGGACTAGCGGGAAGGGGATAACACAAGATACGCAGTATTTT. The encoded protein is CASSGRTSGKGITQDTQYF.

The gene calls are TRBV5-1 and TRBJ2-7, with TRBD1 matching over 8 bases. The CDR3 totals 17 residues. Germline-derived CDR1 and CDR2 are SGHRS and YFSETQ. J gave up 0 bases and V 0 bases, and 8 bases lay outside the gene matches. CDR3 loop: CASSLVPPGQASYEQYF. The CDR3 bases are TGCGCCAGCAGCTTGGTCCCCCCGGGACAGGCCTCCTACGAGCAGTACTTC.

The chain joins TRBV6-5 to TRBJ2-7, with TRBD1 matching 8 bases. CDR1 MNHEY and CDR2 SVGAGI come from the germline V gene. The length of the CDR3 is 14 residues. V lost 6 bases, J lost 3 bases, and 7 bases stayed unmatched. The chain's CDR3 is CASSPDRANYEQYF. Here the CDR3 DNA reads TGTGCCAGCAGCCCGGACAGGGCAAACTACGAGCAGTACTTC.

This sequence joins TRBV6-5 and TRBJ1-5; D is unresolved. Germline lookup yields CDR1 MNHEY and CDR2 SVGAGI. The CDR3 has 13 amino acids. V dropped 7 bases and J dropped 4 bases, with 11 bases sitting between them. The CDR3 DNA is TGTGCCAGCACCGCGGGCATGAATCAGCCCCAGCATTTT. Its translation is CASTAGMNQPQHF.

In its sample, this clone was seen once. The gene calls are TRBV15 and TRBJ2-7; D gene unclear. V was cut by 0 bases and J by 0 bases, with 9 bases left in between. Germline-derived CDR1 and CDR2 are LNHNV and YYDKDF (reference sequence). This CDR3 has 15 residues. The DNA for the CDR3 is TGTGCCACCAGCAGAGATATACGGAGCTCCTACGAGCAGTACTTC. This encodes CATSRDIRSSYEQYF.

CDR3 region: CASSGIISGTSAETQYF. As DNA, the CDR3 is TGTGCCAGCAGTGGCATAATCTCCGGGACTAGCGCGGAGACCCAGTACTTC. V and J are TRBV28 and TRBJ2-5; TRBD2 matches at 10 bases. J gave up 5 bases and V 5 bases, and 14 bases lay outside the gene matches. CDR1 and CDR2 from the germline V gene are MDHEN and SYDVKM. The CDR3 is made up of 17 amino acids.

The rearrangement links TRBV6-1 to TRBJ2-5; D uncertain. CDR3 length: 13 amino acids. CDR1 is MNHNS, CDR2 SASEGT, per germline. Trimming took off 4 bases at V and 2 bases at J, with 8 bases between the two ends. The CDR3 DNA is TGTGCCAGCAGTGGTCCACGGCAAGAGACCCAGTACTTC. Protein product: CASSGPRQETQYF.

The chain has TRBV18 and TRBJ1-5; 7 bases align to TRBD1. CDR1 and CDR2 (germline): KGHSH, LQKENI. This CDR3 is 15 amino acids long. The junction had 6 bases not matched to a gene; V was cut back by 2 bases and J by 5 bases. The CDR3 sequence is CASSPRQGGDQPQHF. The DNA for the CDR3 is TGTGCCAGCTCACCAAGGCAGGGGGGAGATCAGCCCCAGCATTTT.

This sequence joins TRBV9 and TRBJ2-1; D gene ambiguous. Germline V gene lookup returns CDR1 SGDLS and CDR2 YYNGEE. CDR3 length: 15 amino acids. Trimming left V 2 bases short and J 9 bases short, with 18 bases between. CDR3 protein: CASSVGSRVVGEQFF. DNA for the CDR3: TGTGCCAGCAGCGTGGGCAGTAGAGTGGTTGGTGAGCAGTTCTTC. The full variable domain, in which reference TRBV9 and TRBJ2-1 provide the parts outside the CDR3, is DSGVTQTPKHLITATGQRVTLRCSPRSGDLSVYWYQQSLDQGLQFLIQYYNGEERAKGNILERFSAQQFPDLHSELNLSSLELGDSALYFCASSVGSRVVGEQFFGPGTRLTVL.

The chain combines TRBV25-1 with TRBJ2-1; TRBD2 agrees at 8 bases. The CDR3 totals 13 residues. CDR1 is MGHDK and CDR2 is SYGVNS in the germline V gene. J gave up 4 bases and V 5 bases, and 1 base lay outside the gene matches. CDR3 sequence: CASSRGGYNEQFF. CDR3 DNA: TGTGCCAGCAGTCGCGGGGGGTACAATGAGCAGTTCTTC.

The CDR3 DNA sequence: TGTGCCTGGAGCGAGATTTATGGCTACACCTTC. Translating gives CAWSEIYGYTF. V gene TRBV30 combines with J gene TRBJ1-2; D unclear. The germline V gene encodes CDR1 GTSNPN and CDR2 SVGIG (reference sequence). The CDR3 sequence is 11 residues long. Trimming left V 3 bases short and J 5 bases short, with 7 bases between.

The chain links TRBV5-1 to TRBJ2-7; 8 nucleotides match TRBD1. The CDR3 length is 15 residues. J lost 4 bases, V lost 4 bases, and 10 bases had no gene match. CDR1 and CDR2 from the germline V gene are SGHRS and YFSETQ. The CDR3 DNA reads as TGCGCCAGCAGCCCCAGGACAGGGAAGGCTTACGAGCAGTACTTC. Translating it yields CASSPRTGKAYEQYF.

The chain is built from TRBV28 and TRBJ1-4; D is ambiguous. From germline, CDR1 is MDHEN and CDR2 SYDVKM. Deletions cut 3 bases from V and 8 bases from J, with 13 bases between. This CDR3 is built from 14 residues. CDR3 bases: TGTGCCAGCAGTTTGCCCCTTGGCGGGGAAAAACTGTTTTTT. It translates to CASSLPLGGEKLFF.

This chain links TRBV5-1 with TRBJ1-2, with 9 bases fitting TRBD1. This CDR3 is built from 15 residues. CDR1 is SGHRS, CDR2 YFSETQ, per germline. Losses at the gene ends were 3 bases for V and 3 bases for J; bases not matched to a gene: 6. The CDR3 sequence: CASSSRTGEYYGYTF. The CDR3 nucleotides are TGCGCCAGCAGCTCCAGGACAGGGGAATACTATGGCTACACCTTC.

The V call is TRBV5-5, the J call TRBJ1-2, with 8 bases lining up with TRBD1. The V gene end was trimmed by 4 bases and the J gene end by 0 bases; junction bases not matched to a gene: 8. The CDR3 sequence is 16 residues long. Per germline, CDR1 SGHKS and CDR2 YYEKEE (reference sequence). Here the CDR3 DNA reads TGTGCCAGCAGCCATCGACAGGGGACAGCTAACTATGGCTACACCTTC. It is translated as CASSHRQGTANYGYTF.

The genes are TRBV4-3 and TRBJ2-7; 9 nucleotides match TRBD1. This CDR3 is 13 amino acids long. The junction had 4 bases not matched to a gene; V was cut back by 3 bases and J by 7 bases. In germline, CDR1 is LGHNA, CDR2 YSLEER. The DNA for the CDR3 is TGCGCCAGCAGCCAGAACAGGGGGCTTGAGCAGTACTTC. Translating it yields CASSQNRGLEQYF.

The CDR3 bases are TGCGCCAGCAGCCCTGGACAGTGGGTCACTAATGAAAAACTGTTTTTT. Protein sequence: CASSPGQWVTNEKLFF. This sequence joins TRBV5-1 and TRBJ1-4; weak D call: TRBD1 (6 bases). Deletions cut 4 bases from V and 2 bases from J, with 15 bases between. CDR3 length: 16 residues. Germline lookup yields CDR1 SGHRS and CDR2 YFSETQ.

V usage is TRBV7-9 and J usage is TRBJ2-1, with 8 bases fitting TRBD2. Germline V gives CDR1 SEHNR, CDR2 FQNEAQ (reference sequence). The CDR3 extends over 15 amino acids. With V trimmed by 5 bases and J by 0 bases, 3 bases remained unmatched. The CDR3 spells CASSPSGSSYNEQFF. The CDR3 nucleotides read TGTGCCAGCAGCCCAAGCGGGAGCTCCTACAATGAGCAGTTCTTC.

V is TRBV18 and J is TRBJ2-1, with D tentatively TRBD2 (6 bases). Germline CDR1 KGHSH, CDR2 LQKENI. Trimming removed 3 bases from V and 3 bases from J, with 15 bases in between. CDR3 length: 16 residues. The CDR3 coding sequence is TGTGCCAGCTCACCGAGTTCGCAGGGACTCTACAATGAGCAGTTCTTC. Residues: CASSPSSQGLYNEQFF.

The J gene is TRBJ2-1, the V gene TRBV19; possible D gene TRBD1, 6 bases. Trimming took 3 bases from V and 4 from J, leaving 7 bases between them. CDR3 size: 13 residues. Germline values: CDR1 LNHDA, CDR2 SQIVND (reference sequence). The CDR3 spells CASSMTGYNEQFF. The CDR3, as DNA: TGTGCCAGTAGTATGACAGGATACAATGAGCAGTTCTTC.

This CDR3 is CASSLTSVPPPDTQYF. CDR3 in DNA: TGTGCCAGCAGTTTAACTAGCGTACCCCCCCCAGATACGCAGTATTTT. The chain is built from TRBV27 and TRBJ2-3; 7 bases are a match to TRBD2. Germline V lookup: CDR1 MNHEY, CDR2 SMNVEV (reference sequence). V gave up 2 bases and J gave up 4 bases; unmatched junction bases: 9. This CDR3 has 16 amino acids.

The rearrangement joins TRBV2 to TRBJ2-6, with D possibly matching TRBD1 (5 bases). Germline V gives CDR1 SNHLY, CDR2 FYNNEI. The germline V and J ends were trimmed by 0 bases and 2 bases, with 5 bases remaining between them. CDR3 length: 15 residues. The CDR3 DNA reads as TGTGCCAGCAGTGAAGCAGGGGCTGGGGCCAACGTCCTGACTTTC. Translating gives CASSEAGAGANVLTF.

This rearrangement joins TRBV6-1 to TRBJ2-7, with D maybe TRBD1 (6 bases). Trimming pared 6 bases from V and 3 bases from J, leaving 15 bases between. The CDR3 covers 14 residues. Germline V gene sequence: CDR1 MNHNS, CDR2 SASEGT. The DNA of the CDR3 is TGTGCCAGCAGCGTACAGGGAAGGGGCTACGAGCAGTACTTC. The encoded protein is CASSVQGRGYEQYF.

V is TRBV18 and J is TRBJ2-5, with TRBD2 matching over 13 bases. Germline lookup yields CDR1 KGHSH and CDR2 LQKENI. The CDR3 spans 16 residues. Trimming at V came to 2 bases and at J to 4 bases, leaving 4 bases not matched to a gene. The DNA of the CDR3 is TGTGCCAGCTCACCAAGGACTAGCGGGAGTACAGAGACCCAGTACTTC. Residues: CASSPRTSGSTETQYF.

This chain connects TRBV2 to TRBJ2-5; D gene ambiguous. Trimming removed 8 bases from V and 1 base from J, with 14 bases in between. The CDR3 has 14 residues. Germline V gives CDR1 SNHLY, CDR2 FYNNEI. CDR3 region: CASRSSNSQETQYF. The CDR3 nucleotides are TGTGCCAGCCGTAGTAGTAACAGCCAAGAGACCCAGTACTTC. Drawing the rest from reference TRBV2 and TRBJ2-5, the complete variable domain is EPEVTQTPSHQVTQMGQEVILRCVPISNHLYFYWYRQILGQKVEFLVSFYNNEISEKSEIFDDQFSVERPDGSNFTLKIRSTKLEDSAMYFCASRSSNSQETQYFGPGTRLLVL.

V and J are TRBV4-2 and TRBJ2-7, with D possibly matching TRBD1 (6 bases). The germline V gene encodes CDR1 LGHNA and CDR2 YNFKEQ. The V gene lost 3 bases and the J gene lost 2 bases, with 11 bases spanning the gap. The CDR3 sequence is 14 residues long. CDR3 loop: CASSHRGNTYEQYF. The CDR3, as DNA: TGTGCCAGCAGCCATAGGGGGAACACCTACGAGCAGTACTTC.

The J gene is TRBJ2-1, the V gene TRBV6-1, with D maybe TRBD1 (7 bases). The CDR3 has 11 amino acids. Germline V gene lookup returns CDR1 MNHNS and CDR2 SASEGT. V lost 8 bases, J lost 10 bases, and 12 bases lay in between. CDR3 sequence reads: CASGPGGEQFF. The CDR3 DNA is TGTGCCAGCGGACCAGGGGGGGAGCAGTTCTTC.

This chain connects TRBV7-6 to TRBJ1-1; D possibly corresponds to TRBD1 (5 bases). The CDR3 length is 16 residues. Trimming removed 5 bases from V and 3 bases from J, with 19 bases in between. Germline CDR1 SGHVS, CDR2 FNYEAQ. The DNA of the CDR3 is TGTGCCAGCAGCCGACCGCGGGGGGAGGCGCACACTGAAGCTTTCTTT. It specifies CASSRPRGEAHTEAFF.

The J gene is TRBJ2-7, the V gene TRBV4-1; 12 nucleotides align to TRBD1. Germline-derived CDR1 and CDR2 are MGHRA and YSYEKL. J lost 2 bases, V lost 1 base, and 0 bases had no gene match. The CDR3 extends over 15 amino acids. The CDR3 DNA reads TGCGCCAGCAGCCAAGGGGACAGGGGGCCCTACGAGCAGTACTTC. Protein product: CASSQGDRGPYEQYF.

V usage is TRBV11-2 and J usage is TRBJ2-3, with TRBD2 identical over 11 bases. The trim removed 5 bases at V and 2 bases at J, leaving 12 bases unmatched. Germline values: CDR1 SGHAT, CDR2 FQNNGV. This CDR3 comprises 18 residues. The chain's CDR3 is CASSEAGLAGLDTDTQYF. In DNA, the CDR3 is TGTGCCAGCAGCGAAGCCGGACTAGCGGGCCTAGACACAGATACGCAGTATTTT.

The chain links TRBV10-2 to TRBJ2-2; 10 bases agree with TRBD1. With V trimmed by 5 bases and J by 5 bases, 11 bases remained unmatched. The germline V gene has CDR1 WSHSY and CDR2 SAAADI. This CDR3 comprises 17 residues. The CDR3 protein is CASSTPGQGKGTGELFF. The CDR3, as DNA: TGCGCCAGCAGTACCCCGGGACAGGGGAAGGGAACCGGGGAGCTGTTTTTT.